The next 18 T cell receptor beta chains were all read from a single sample in a study of T-cell reconstitution after alpha-beta-depleted transplantation in children. TCRbeta library construction was performed incorporating unique molecular identifiers. TCRdb independently ran MiXCR on the PCR reads; one entry per CDR3 protein. The table records roughly 310,000 distinct CDR3 sequences, around 25% of them present only once. The specimen comprised PBMCs, mostly from graft donor cells, sampled 180 days after TCRalphabeta/CD19-depleted stem cell transplant. All receptors derive from a male patient younger than 18 who had a stem cell transplant for acute lymphoblastic leukemia, so the T cells may come from the graft donor.

This clonotype was counted a few times. The chain has TRBV3-1 and TRBJ2-1; 7 bases are a match to TRBD1. The CDR3 totals 16 residues. Germline CDR1 reads LGHDT; CDR2 reads YNNKEL (reference sequence). Trimming at V came to 2 bases and at J to 0 bases, leaving 4 bases not matched to a gene. The CDR3 loop is CASSQPGQLSYNEQFF. The CDR3 region has the DNA TGTGCCAGCAGCCAACCGGGACAGCTCTCCTACAATGAGCAGTTCTTC.

This clonotype was found a few times. The chain combines TRBV21-1 with TRBJ2-5; the listed D gene, TRBD1, was not tested against the DNA. TRBV21-1 constitutes a pseudogene. The CDR3 length is 15 residues. The CDR3 DNA is TGTGCCAGCAGCAAAGCTCCCAGGGAACAAGAGACCCAGTACTTC. It is translated as CASSKAPREQETQYF.

This clonotype was counted between two and nine times. In nucleotides, the CDR3 is TGTGCCAGCAGCCCCCTCACAGGGTTCTCCTACAATGAGCAGTTCTTC. Translation gives CASSPLTGFSYNEQFF. The J gene is TRBJ2-1, the V gene TRBV11-2, with D perhaps matching TRBD1 (6 bases). The CDR3 is 16 residues long. The ends were cut back, 5 bases at V and 0 bases at J, with 14 bases in the middle. Germline V gene data show CDR1 as SGHAT and CDR2 as FQNNGV.

This clonotype was seen a few times. The chain joins TRBV20-1 to TRBJ2-2; D is undetermined. The CDR3 loop spans 17 amino acids. From germline, CDR1 is DFQATT and CDR2 SNEGSKA (reference sequence). V was cut by 0 bases and J by 4 bases, with 18 bases left in between. The chain's CDR3 is CSARDRPDGRGTGELFF. CDR3 in DNA: TGCAGTGCTAGAGACCGGCCGGACGGGCGTGGCACCGGGGAGCTGTTTTTT.

This clonotype has at least ten counts. The chain carries TRBV27 and TRBJ2-7; D may be TRBD1 or TRBD2 (5 bases each). V was pared by 5 bases and J by 3 bases, with 17 bases between. Germline V lookup: CDR1 MNHEY, CDR2 SMNVEV (reference sequence). This CDR3 has 15 amino acids. The CDR3 here is CASSKEGLKRYEQYF. In nucleotides, the CDR3 is TGTGCCAGCAGTAAAGAGGGGCTGAAGCGCTACGAGCAGTACTTC.

This clonotype turned up a few times. The genes are TRBV7-2 and TRBJ2-5, with 12 bases fitting TRBD2. The trim removed 5 bases at V and 3 bases at J, leaving 1 base unmatched. From germline, CDR1 is SGHTA and CDR2 FQGNSA. The CDR3 runs to 14 residues. CDR3 protein: CASSRTSGKETQYF. CDR3 bases: TGTGCCAGCAGCCGGACTAGCGGGAAAGAGACCCAGTACTTC.

This chain uses TRBV5-1 with TRBJ2-3, with D uncertain. Between the trimmed V and J ends, which lost 3 bases and 0 bases, there was a span of 8 bases. This CDR3 comprises 14 residues. The germline V gene encodes CDR1 SGHRS and CDR2 YFSETQ. The CDR3 DNA follows: TGCGCCAGCAGCTCAGCAGCGAGCACAGATACGCAGTATTTT. It specifies CASSSAASTDTQYF.

The chain joins TRBV4-1 to TRBJ2-3; TRBD2 is a possible D gene (5 bases). This CDR3 contains 16 residues. V lost 1 base and J 1 base, leaving 12 bases between the germline ends. The germline CDR1 and CDR2 sequences are MGHRA and YSYEKL. The DNA of the CDR3 is TGCGCCAGCAGCCAAGGTCGCGGGCCCGGCACAGATACGCAGTATTTT. Translating it yields CASSQGRGPGTDTQYF.

This chain uses TRBV7-6 with TRBJ1-3; a weak D match, TRBD1 (5 bases). Germline V gene data show CDR1 as SGHVS and CDR2 as FNYEAQ. There are 14 residues in the CDR3. V dropped 4 bases and J dropped 0 bases, with 7 bases sitting between them. This CDR3 reads CASSSQGSGNTIYF. The DNA for the CDR3 is TGTGCCAGCAGCTCCCAGGGCTCTGGAAACACCATATATTTT.

This clonotype occurred many times. V usage is TRBV12-3 or TRBV12-4 and J usage is TRBJ2-7; perhaps D is TRBD1 or TRBD2 (6 bases each). The CDR3 contains 14 residues. V gave up 2 bases and J gave up 2 bases, with 10 bases separating them. CDR3 residues: CASSLKGGPYEQYF. CDR3 nucleotide sequence: TGTGCCAGCAGTTTAAAGGGGGGTCCCTACGAGCAGTACTTC.

The genes are TRBV5-1 and TRBJ2-1; unclear D gene. Trimming pared 3 bases from V and 3 bases from J, leaving 10 bases between. This CDR3 spans 14 amino acids. Germline CDR1 and CDR2: SGHRS and YFSETQ. For the CDR3, the DNA is TGCGCCAGCAGCTCAAGGGCTGGCTACAATGAGCAGTTCTTC. Its protein product is CASSSRAGYNEQFF.

The chain recombines TRBV2 with TRBJ2-5; D gene unclear. The germline gives CDR1 SNHLY, CDR2 FYNNEI. Trimming removed 4 bases at V and 7 bases at J, with 10 bases between. The CDR3 consists of 12 residues. CDR3 region: CASSAPPGTQYF. CDR3 nucleotides: TGTGCCAGCAGTGCGCCCCCTGGGACCCAGTACTTC.

This clonotype was counted only a few times. The chain combines TRBV10-3 with TRBJ1-2; D not resolved. In germline, CDR1 is ENHRY, CDR2 SYGVKD. The CDR3 is made up of 15 amino acids. V lost 3 bases to trimming and J lost 5 bases, with 16 bases between them. The CDR3 sequence is CAISDPGREIYGYTF. The CDR3 nucleotides read TGTGCCATCAGTGACCCGGGCCGGGAAATTTATGGCTACACCTTC.

The chain couples TRBV12-5 to TRBJ2-3, with D unresolved. The CDR3 is made up of 13 amino acids. V was cut by 5 bases and J by 5 bases, with 11 bases left in between. CDR1 is LGHNT and CDR2 is FRNRAP in the germline V gene. In DNA, the CDR3 is TGTGCTAGTGGTAAGGGAACGAGAGATACGCAGTATTTT. Translating gives CASGKGTRDTQYF.

This clonotype was seen more than once but under ten times. The CDR3 bases are TGTGCCAGCACCGACTCGGGGGTCTTGGGGACCGGGGAGCTGTTTTTT. Protein: CASTDSGVLGTGELFF. This rearrangement joins TRBV6-1 to TRBJ2-2; TRBD2 might be the D (6 bases). The CDR3 length is 16 residues. The V and J ends lost 7 bases and 5 bases respectively, with 20 bases between them. In germline, CDR1 is MNHNS, CDR2 SASEGT.

This clonotype was detected a few times. The chain carries TRBV18 and TRBJ2-7; 8 nucleotides align to TRBD2. CDR1 is KGHSH and CDR2 is LQKENI in the germline V gene. This CDR3 has 15 residues. J lost 5 bases, V lost 0 bases, and 6 bases had no gene match. This CDR3 is CASSPPAGGYDEQYF. The CDR3 DNA reads TGTGCCAGCTCACCACCGGCGGGAGGTTACGACGAGCAGTACTTC.

CDR3 DNA sequence: TGTGCCAGCAGCTTAGGGGTTCGCAGGCAGTTCTTC. Its protein is CASSLGVRRQFF. The V call is TRBV7-3, the J call TRBJ2-1; no firm D call. V was pared by 2 bases and J by 12 bases, with 11 bases between. This CDR3 region has 12 residues. In germline, CDR1 is SGHTA, CDR2 FQGTGA.

This chain uses TRBV20-1 with TRBJ2-5, with unresolved D. The V gene's germline CDR1 is DFQATT and CDR2 SNEGSKA (reference sequence). There are 15 residues in the CDR3. This chain's CDR3 is CNATHSDILPWTQYF. The CDR3 bases are TGCAATGCCACCCACTCCGACATACTCCCGTGGACCCAGTACTTC.